The T cell receptor beta chain under discussion was sequenced for a study of CD8 T cells in Susac syndrome. Looked up from germline, CDR1 is SGHDT and CDR2 is YYEEEE. The CDR3 runs to 18 residues. V gave up 4 bases and J gave up 3 bases; unmatched junction bases: 14. TCR beta sequences were obtained from blood CD8+ and CD4+ T cells. TEMRA cells were enriched by FACS, while CD8+ and CD4+ T cells were obtained through a negative isolation that was performed magnetically. Random hexamers primed reverse transcription of 0.5 to 1 ug RNA. The CDR3 of TCR beta was amplified by immunoSEQ multiplex PCR across 54 Vbeta and 13 Jbeta. In TCRdb, the immunoSEQ multiplex PCR reads were re-called with MiXCR into one record per CDR3 protein. The repertoire includes about 300,000 distinct CDR3 sequences, 70% to 90% of them detected once, and 0.21% sits in the top ten.

Specimen: CD8+ T cells from PBMCs. The chain uses TRBV5-6 and TRBJ2-3, with TRBD2 identical over 10 bases. The origin of this receptor is a human donor with multiple sclerosis. The CDR3 bases are TGTGCCAGCAGCCTGCCCCTAGCGGGGGATCGTATTACAGATACGCAGTATTTT. Translating gives CASSLPLAGDRITDTQYF.